Given below is one TCR beta chain in context. Its antigen is unknown. The CDR3 spans 12 residues. V shed 5 bases and J 10 bases; nucleotides not matched to a gene: 4. These data originate in a study of post-analysis software for immune sequencing data. Study-wide background: Disease trajectories encompassed relapsing-remitting, secondary progressive and progressive-relapsing multiple sclerosis.

Unique molecular identifiers featured in each of the TCR beta cDNA libraries. Out of about 0.9 to 10 million T cells, roughly 0.5 million cDNA molecules were generated. MiXCR was run by TCRdb on the PCR reads, yielding one entry per CDR3 protein. The sample lists 750,000 to 900,000 distinct CDR3 sequences; about 43% were seen once. General study points: Four or five TRBV segments were more frequent in patients than controls; TRBV5-6, TRBV5-1 and TRBV20-1 belonged to this group. A significant reduction in normalized Chao1 diversity was observed in multiple sclerosis patients versus controls. The authors found that F measure strongly co-clustered same-batch samples.

This TCR came from a girl between 10 and 17 years old with multiple sclerosis. Sequencing was carried out using blood. The V and J genes are TRBV12-3 or TRBV12-4 and TRBJ2-1, with 8 bases aligning to TRBD1. The CDR3 loop reads CASSPDRGEQFF. The CDR3 nucleotides read TGTGCCAGCAGTCCCGACAGGGGCGAGCAGTTCTTC.